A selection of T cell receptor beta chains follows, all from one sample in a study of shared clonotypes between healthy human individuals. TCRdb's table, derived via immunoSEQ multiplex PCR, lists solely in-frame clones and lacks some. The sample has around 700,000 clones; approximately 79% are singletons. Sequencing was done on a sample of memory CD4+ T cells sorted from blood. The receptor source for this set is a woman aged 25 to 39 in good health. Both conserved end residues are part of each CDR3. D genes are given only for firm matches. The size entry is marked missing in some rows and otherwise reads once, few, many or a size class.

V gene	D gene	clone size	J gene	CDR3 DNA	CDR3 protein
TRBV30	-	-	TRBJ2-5	TGTGCCTGGAGTCACAGGGCTTTGGAAGAGACCCAGTACTTC	CAWSHRALEETQYF
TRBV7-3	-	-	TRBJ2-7	TGCGCCAGCAGCCAAGAATTAGGTACCGGGGGGCCCTACGAGCAGTACTTC	CASSQELGTGGPYEQYF
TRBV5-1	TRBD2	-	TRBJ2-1	TGCGCCAGCAGCCTATCTAGCGGGGGTTACAATGAGCAGTTCTTC	CASSLSSGGYNEQFF
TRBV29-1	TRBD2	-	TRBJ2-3	TGCAGCTTTCTAGCGGGAGAGTCGAATACGCAGTATTTT	CSFLAGESNTQYF
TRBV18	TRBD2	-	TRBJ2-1	TGTGCCAGCTCACGGTCGACTAGCGGAGGTTACAATGAGCAGTTCTTC	CASSRSTSGGYNEQFF
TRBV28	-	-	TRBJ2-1	TGTGCCAGCAGTTCCCCCCCGCAGCACAATGAGCAGTTCTTC	CASSSPPQHNEQFF
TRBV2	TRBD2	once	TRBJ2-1	TGTGCCAGCAAGCGGGAGGGCCGCAATGAGCAGTTCTTC	CASKREGRNEQFF
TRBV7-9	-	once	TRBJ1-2	TGTGCCAGCAGCTTAGGGGGCGCCTATGGCTACACCTTC	CASSLGGAYGYTF
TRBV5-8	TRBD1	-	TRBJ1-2	TGTGCCAGCAGCCCCGTGACAGGGGGCTCGGAGTATGGCTACACCTTC	CASSPVTGGSEYGYTF
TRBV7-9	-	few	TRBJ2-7	TGTGCCAGCAGCTTAGTAGGCCTTTCCTACGAGCAGTACTTC	CASSLVGLSYEQYF
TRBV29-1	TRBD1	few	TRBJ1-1	TGCAGCGGGGGGACAGGGTACACTGAAGCTTTCTTT	CSGGTGYTEAFF
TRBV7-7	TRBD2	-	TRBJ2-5	TGTGCCAGCAGCCGGAGCGGGACCCAAGAGACCCAGTACTTC	CASSRSGTQETQYF
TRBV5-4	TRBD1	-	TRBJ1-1	TGTGCCAGCAAAAAGGGACAGGGAGAGACTGAAGCTTTCTTT	CASKKGQGETEAFF
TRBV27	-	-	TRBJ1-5	TGTGCCAGCAGTCCACAGCGGGGACAGCCCCAGCATTTT	CASSPQRGQPQHF
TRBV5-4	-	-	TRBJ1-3	TGTGCCAGCAGCTGGAATATACCAGGGGAGGCTGGAAACACCATATATTTT	CASSWNIPGEAGNTIYF
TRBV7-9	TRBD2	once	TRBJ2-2	TGTGCCAGCAGCCCCCCTACTAGCGGAAACACCGGGGAGCTGTTTTTT	CASSPPTSGNTGELFF
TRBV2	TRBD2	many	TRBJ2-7	TGTGCCAGCCCCCGTCAGCGGGAGGCAACCTACGAGCAGTACTTC	CASPRQREATYEQYF
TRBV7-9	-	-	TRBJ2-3	TGTGCCAGCAGCCTGCTAGGGGATTTCACAGATACGCAGTATTTT	CASSLLGDFTDTQYF
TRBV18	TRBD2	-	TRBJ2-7	TGTGCCAGCTCACCACGGACTAGCGGGGTCTCCTACGAGCAGTACTTC	CASSPRTSGVSYEQYF
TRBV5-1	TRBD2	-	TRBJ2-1	TGCGCCAGCAGCTTAACTAGCGGGGGATACAATGAGCAGTTCTTC	CASSLTSGGYNEQFF
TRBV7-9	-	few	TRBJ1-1	TGTGCCAGCAGCTTATGGCAAGGGGGCACTGAAGCTTTCTTT	CASSLWQGGTEAFF
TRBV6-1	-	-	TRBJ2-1	TGTGCCAGCAGTGTCTCAAACAATGAGCAGTTCTTC	CASSVSNNEQFF
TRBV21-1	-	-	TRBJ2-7	TGTGCCAGCAGCTGCCCTTCTAGCGGGAGGTCCTACGAGCAGTACTTC	CASSCPSSGRSYEQYF
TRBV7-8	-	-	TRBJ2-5	TGTGCCAGCAGCTTAGGCGGGGCCCAAGAGACCCAGTACTTC	CASSLGGAQETQYF
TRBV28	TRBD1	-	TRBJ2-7	TGTGCCAGCAGCCAGGGGGTAAGGTTAGACGAGCAGTACTTC	CASSQGVRLDEQYF
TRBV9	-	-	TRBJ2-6	TGTGCCAGCAGCTCTAATCTAGGGAGCTCTGGGGCCAACGTCCTGACTTTC	CASSSNLGSSGANVLTF
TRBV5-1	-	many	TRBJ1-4	TGCGCCAGCAGACGGCTCCAAGGTGAAAAACTGTTTTTT	CASRRLQGEKLFF
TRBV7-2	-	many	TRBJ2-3	TGTGCCAGCAGCTCAAACACCCTGCTTCCTGGTACGCAGTATTTT	CASSSNTLLPGTQYF
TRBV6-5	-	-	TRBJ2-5	TGTGCCAGCAGTTACGGAACACCACGGGGGACCCAGTACTTC	CASSYGTPRGTQYF
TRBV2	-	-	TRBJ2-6	TGTGCCAGCAGTGGCTGGAGGGTAGGTCATGCTGGGGCCAACGTCCTGACTTTC	CASSGWRVGHAGANVLTF
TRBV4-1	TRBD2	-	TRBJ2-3	TGCGCCAGCAGCCTCCTGTCTAGCGGGTCTAGCACAGATACGCAGTATTTT	CASSLLSSGSSTDTQYF
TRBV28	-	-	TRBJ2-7	TGTGCCAGCAGTACCTCAGGGTGGGAGCAGTACTTC	CASSTSGWEQYF
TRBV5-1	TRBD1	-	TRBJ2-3	TGCGCCAGCCGGGACCAGGGGGCAGATACGCAGTATTTT	CASRDQGADTQYF
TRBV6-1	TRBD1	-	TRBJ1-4	TGTGCCAGCAGTGACCGCCCGGGACAGGGAAGAGAAAAACTGTTTTTT	CASSDRPGQGREKLFF
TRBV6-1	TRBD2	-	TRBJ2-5	TGTGCCAGCAGTGAAGTGGCTAGCGGGAGTAGGAGAGAGACCCAGTACTTC	CASSEVASGSRRETQYF
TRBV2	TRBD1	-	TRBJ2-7	TGTGCCAGCGAATTCGGCCAGGGGGCCTACGAGCAGTACTTC	CASEFGQGAYEQYF
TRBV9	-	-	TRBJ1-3	TGTGCCAGCAGCCCTAGGGGCTCTGGAAACACCATATATTTT	CASSPRGSGNTIYF
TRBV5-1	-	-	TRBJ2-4	TGCGCCAGCAGCTTGGGTGACAGGTCACTTACGGGGGACATTCAGTACTTC	CASSLGDRSLTGDIQYF
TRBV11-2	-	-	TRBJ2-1	TGTGCCAGCACGCTCCCCGCGACGGGACACAATGAGCAGTTCTTC	CASTLPATGHNEQFF
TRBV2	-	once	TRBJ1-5	TGTGCCAGCAGTGAGGGCAGGCTGGGCAATCAGCCCCAGCATTTT	CASSEGRLGNQPQHF
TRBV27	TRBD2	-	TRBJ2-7	TGTGCCAGCAGCGGGGGGGGGACTAGCGGGAGCTACGAGCAGTACTTC	CASSGGGTSGSYEQYF
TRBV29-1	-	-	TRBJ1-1	TGCAGCGCTGCAGGTATTAACACTGAAGCTTTCTTT	CSAAGINTEAFF
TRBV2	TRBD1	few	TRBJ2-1	TGTGCCAGCAGGGCTGGGACAGAGCACAATGAGCAGTTCTTC	CASRAGTEHNEQFF
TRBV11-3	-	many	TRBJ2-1	TGTGCCAGCAGCTTAGCGGGGGGCCACCACAATGAGCAGTTCTTC	CASSLAGGHHNEQFF
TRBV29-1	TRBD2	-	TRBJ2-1	TGCAGCGTTGAAACGGCTAGCGGGAGCAATGAGCAGTTCTTC	CSVETASGSNEQFF
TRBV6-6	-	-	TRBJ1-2	TGTGCCAGCAGCCCCGGGACGTTGCAAGGCTACACCTTC	CASSPGTLQGYTF
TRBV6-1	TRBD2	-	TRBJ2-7	TGTGCCAGCAGCGCGCGGGAGATTTTCGCCGAGCAGTACTTC	CASSAREIFAEQYF
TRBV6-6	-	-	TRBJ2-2	TGTGCCAGCAGTTACTCGGCCGGGGAGCTGTTTTTT	CASSYSAGELFF
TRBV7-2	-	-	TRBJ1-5	TGTGCCAGCAGCTTAGAGGCACTGACCAATCAGCCCCAGCATTTT	CASSLEALTNQPQHF
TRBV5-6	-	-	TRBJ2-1	TGTGCCAGCAGCTTGGGTAGACGGCTAGGAATTAATGAGCAGTTCTTC	CASSLGRRLGINEQFF
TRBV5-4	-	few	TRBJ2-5	TGTGCCAGCAGCTTGAAACTCGCGGTTCAAGAGACCCAGTACTTC	CASSLKLAVQETQYF
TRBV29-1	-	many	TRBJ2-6	TGCAGCGTTGTAGGGGTTGGGGCCAACGTCCTGACTTTC	CSVVGVGANVLTF
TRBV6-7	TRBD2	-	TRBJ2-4	TGTGCCAGCCCTAGAGGAGCGGGACGCAAAAACATTCAGTACTTC	CASPRGAGRKNIQYF
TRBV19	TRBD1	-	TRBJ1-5	TGTGCCAGTAGTAGAGAACTTACAGGGGGCTGGAGCAATCAGCCCCAGCATTTT	CASSRELTGGWSNQPQHF
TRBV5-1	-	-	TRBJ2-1	TGCGCCAGCAGCTGGGACGGGACCCCATACAATGAGCAGTTCTTC	CASSWDGTPYNEQFF
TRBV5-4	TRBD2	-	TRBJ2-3	TGTGCCAGCAGCTTGGGTAGCGGGAGTGGAGATACGCAGTATTTT	CASSLGSGSGDTQYF
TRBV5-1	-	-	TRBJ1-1	TGCGCCAGCAGCTTGGCGTTGGACAAGAACACTGAAGCTTTCTTT	CASSLALDKNTEAFF
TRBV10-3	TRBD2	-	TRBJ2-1	TGTGCCATCAAAGGGGGGACTAGCGGGAACAATGAGCAGTTCTTC	CAIKGGTSGNNEQFF
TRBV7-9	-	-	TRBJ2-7	TGTGCCAGCAGCTTAGGTGTTCAGGGCTCCTACGAGCAGTACTTC	CASSLGVQGSYEQYF